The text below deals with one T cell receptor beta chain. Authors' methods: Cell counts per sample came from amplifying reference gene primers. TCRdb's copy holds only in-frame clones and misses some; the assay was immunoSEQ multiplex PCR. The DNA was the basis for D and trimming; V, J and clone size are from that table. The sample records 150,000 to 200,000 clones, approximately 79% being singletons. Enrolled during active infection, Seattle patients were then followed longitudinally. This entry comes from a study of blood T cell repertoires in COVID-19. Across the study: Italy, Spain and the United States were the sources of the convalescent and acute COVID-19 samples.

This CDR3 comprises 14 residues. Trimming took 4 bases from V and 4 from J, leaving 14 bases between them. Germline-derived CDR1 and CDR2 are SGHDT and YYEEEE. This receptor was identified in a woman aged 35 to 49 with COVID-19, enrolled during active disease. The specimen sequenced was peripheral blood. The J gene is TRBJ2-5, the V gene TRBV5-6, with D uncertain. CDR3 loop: CASSHYLDLETQYF. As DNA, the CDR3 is TGTGCCAGCAGCCACTATCTAGATTTAGAGACCCAGTACTTC.